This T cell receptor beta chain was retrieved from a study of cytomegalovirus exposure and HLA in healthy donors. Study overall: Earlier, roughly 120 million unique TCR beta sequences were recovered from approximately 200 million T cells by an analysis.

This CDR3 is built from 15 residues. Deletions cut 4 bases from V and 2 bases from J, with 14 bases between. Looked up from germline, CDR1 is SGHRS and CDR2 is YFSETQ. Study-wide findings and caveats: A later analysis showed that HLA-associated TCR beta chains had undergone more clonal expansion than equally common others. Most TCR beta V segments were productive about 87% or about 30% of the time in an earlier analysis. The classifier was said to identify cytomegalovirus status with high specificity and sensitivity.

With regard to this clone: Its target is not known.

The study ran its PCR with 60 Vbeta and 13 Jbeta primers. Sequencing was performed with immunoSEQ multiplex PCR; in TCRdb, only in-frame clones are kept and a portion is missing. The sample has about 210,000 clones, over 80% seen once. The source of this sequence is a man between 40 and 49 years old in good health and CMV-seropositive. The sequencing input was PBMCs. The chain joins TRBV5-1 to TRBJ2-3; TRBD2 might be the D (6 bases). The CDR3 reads CASSPDGRATDTQYF. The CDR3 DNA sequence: TGCGCCAGCAGCCCGGACGGGAGAGCCACAGATACGCAGTATTTT.